The rows below give T cell receptor beta chains drawn from one sample of a study of OX40 agonist ivuxolimab in advanced cancers. The method was immunoSEQ multiplex PCR; TCRdb's version includes in-frame clones alone and lacks a portion of them. The repertoire has fewer than 85,000 clones, about 86% of them found once; the top ten carry nearly 4.5%. This material consisted of CD4+ or CD8+ T cells sorted from blood, taken in a trial of the OX40 agonist ivuxolimab. These receptors came from an adult with an advanced solid tumor such as melanoma, head and neck, liver or kidney cancer. Both conserved end residues are part of each CDR3. D genes are given only for firm matches. Only some rows state a clone size, as once, few, many or a class for expanded clones.

v_gene,d_gene,abundance,j_gene,CDR3aa,CDR3nt
TRBV27,TRBD1,.,TRBJ1-6,CASSLRWTGTNSPLHF,TGTGCCAGCAGCTTAAGGTGGACAGGCACCAATTCACCCCTCCACTTT
TRBV6-1,.,.,TRBJ1-5,CASRKDSNQPQHF,TGTGCCAGCCGCAAGGACTCAAATCAGCCCCAGCATTTT
TRBV6-1,.,.,TRBJ2-2,CASSEHKTGELFF,TGTGCCAGCAGTGAACATAAGACCGGGGAGCTGTTTTTT
TRBV18,TRBD1,.,TRBJ1-2,CASSPDREIGGYTF,TGTGCCAGCTCACCAGACAGGGAGATAGGTGGCTACACCTTC
TRBV28,.,.,TRBJ1-2,CASTEGRGNYGYTF,TGTGCCAGCACCGAGGGGCGAGGGAACTATGGCTACACCTTC
TRBV28,TRBD1,.,TRBJ2-7,CASLRDRVTYEQYF,TGTGCCAGCCTCCGGGACAGGGTAACCTACGAGCAGTACTTC
TRBV2,.,medium-sized,TRBJ1-2,CASSPGLGGYTF,TGTGCCAGCAGCCCAGGACTGGGAGGCTACACCTTC
TRBV7-8,.,.,TRBJ2-2,CASSFPKGVGELFF,TGTGCCAGCAGCTTCCCAAAAGGGGTCGGGGAGCTGTTTTTT
TRBV13,.,.,TRBJ1-4,CASSLAGRANEKLFF,TGTGCCAGCAGCTTAGCGGGCAGAGCTAATGAAAAACTGTTTTTT
TRBV7-9,.,.,TRBJ1-5,CASSPGGFNQPQHF,TGTGCCAGCAGCCCCGGGGGGTTCAATCAGCCCCAGCATTTT
TRBV28,.,.,TRBJ1-3,CASSFGGSYIGNTIYF,TGTGCCAGCAGTTTTGGAGGATCCTACATCGGAAACACCATATATTTT
TRBV6-1,.,once,TRBJ1-2,CASSESGVYGYTF,TGTGCCAGCAGTGAATCAGGAGTCTATGGCTACACCTTC
TRBV10-3,.,once,TRBJ2-1,CAIQGGVGYNEQFF,TGTGCCATCCAGGGCGGTGTGGGCTACAATGAGCAGTTCTTC
TRBV7-3,.,.,TRBJ2-5,CASSRYTQETQYF,TGTGCCAGCAGCCGATACACCCAAGAGACCCAGTACTTC
TRBV9,TRBD2,.,TRBJ2-5,CASSVASGGETQYF,TGTGCCAGCAGCGTCGCTAGCGGAGGAGAGACCCAGTACTTC